These 22 T cell receptor beta chains came from one sample sequenced in a study of technical replicates of blood from a few donors. Generated by immunoSEQ multiplex PCR, the TCRdb table keeps only in-frame clones and is missing some. The data hold 56,000 or so clones, with 90% to 95% observed a single time. Sequencing was performed on PBMCs. Source of these receptors: a human donor in good health. Some clones in this sample may be carry-over from other donors' samples.

V is TRBV2 and J is TRBJ2-7, with 8 bases fitting TRBD1. Losses at the gene ends were 6 bases for V and 0 bases for J; bases not matched to a gene: 7. Germline V gives CDR1 SNHLY, CDR2 FYNNEI. The CDR3 runs to 15 residues. The CDR3 coding sequence is TGTGCCAGCAGACCTACAGGGGGTAGCTCCTACGAGCAGTACTTC. This gives the protein CASRPTGGSSYEQYF.

The chain employs TRBV5-6 and TRBJ1-2; tentative D call: TRBD1 (5 bases). The length of the CDR3 is 13 residues. The germline CDR1 and CDR2 sequences are SGHDT and YYEEEE. With 4 bases removed from V and 1 base from J, the gap between germline ends came to 8 bases. The CDR3 coding sequence is TGTGCCAGCAGCAAGGACATTAACTATGGCTACACCTTC. This codes for CASSKDINYGYTF.

This sequence joins TRBV7-6 and TRBJ1-1; TRBD1 is a possible D gene (5 bases). The germline V gene encodes CDR1 SGHVS and CDR2 FNYEAQ. Trimming took 6 bases from V and 0 from J, leaving 8 bases between them. CDR3 length: 13 amino acids. The CDR3 is CASRQGVNTEAFF. The CDR3 nucleotides read TGTGCCAGCAGGCAGGGTGTGAACACTGAAGCTTTCTTT. The full variable domain, completed using reference TRBV7-6 and TRBJ1-1, is GAGVSQSPRYKVTKRGQDVALRCDPISGHVSLYWYRQALGQGPEFLTYFNYEAQQDKSGLPNDRFSAERPEGSISTLTIQRTEQRDSAMYRCASRQGVNTEAFFGQGTRLTVV.

The rearrangement uses TRBV19 and TRBJ2-1; TRBD2 matches 14 bases. The V gene's germline CDR1 is LNHDA and CDR2 SQIVND (reference sequence). The CDR3 consists of 19 residues. V lost 8 bases to trimming and J lost 1 base; unmatched junction nucleotides: 13. The CDR3: CASPTRGLAGVGSYNEQFF. CDR3 coding DNA: TGTGCCAGTCCAACCCGGGGACTAGCGGGAGTTGGGTCCTACAATGAGCAGTTCTTC.

V gene TRBV15 combines with J gene TRBJ2-7, with D possibly TRBD1 on 5 matching bases. V was cut by 0 bases and J by 3 bases, with 15 bases left in between. This CDR3 comprises 16 residues. The germline V gene has CDR1 LNHNV and CDR2 YYDKDF (reference sequence). This chain's CDR3 is CATSRDPGPAYYEQYF. CDR3 sequence (DNA): TGTGCCACCAGCAGAGATCCAGGGCCCGCGTACTACGAGCAGTACTTC. Full variable domain (rest looked up from reference TRBV15 and TRBJ2-7): DAMVIQNPRYQVTQFGKPVTLSCSQTLNHNVMYWYQQKSSQAPKLLFHYYDKDFNNEADTPDNFQSRRPNTSFCFLDIRSPGLGDTAMYLCATSRDPGPAYYEQYFGPGTRLTVT.

V is TRBV30 and J is TRBJ2-4; D gene uncertain. The CDR3 runs 15 residues. Germline CDR1 and CDR2: GTSNPN and SVGIG (reference sequence). V lost 1 base, J lost 0 bases, and 10 bases lay in between. CDR3 residues: CAWSGQLLAKNIQYF. The CDR3 DNA reads TGTGCCTGGAGTGGTCAACTCCTAGCCAAAAACATTCAGTACTTC.

The rearrangement links TRBV5-1 to TRBJ2-7; D uncertain. Germline V gene lookup returns CDR1 SGHRS and CDR2 YFSETQ. V was clipped by 0 bases and J by 2 bases, with 9 bases between them. The CDR3 covers 14 residues. The CDR3 loop is CASSLGVIPYEQYF. In nucleotides, the CDR3 is TGCGCCAGCAGCTTGGGAGTAATCCCCTACGAGCAGTACTTC.

The V and J genes are TRBV30 and TRBJ2-5, with D maybe TRBD2 (5 bases). The V gene's germline CDR1 is GTSNPN and CDR2 SVGIG (reference sequence). This CDR3 spans 12 amino acids. The V end lost 7 bases, the J end lost 5 bases, and 14 bases lay between the germline ends. The CDR3 DNA sequence: TGTGCCTCGGGATCTGGGCCCGAGACCCAGTACTTC. This sequence encodes CASGSGPETQYF. The entire variable domain, with the rest obtained from reference TRBV30 and TRBJ2-5, is as follows: SQTIHQWPATLVQPVGSPLSLECTVEGTSNPNLYWYRQAAGRGLQLLFYSVGIGQISSEVPQNLSASRPQDRQFILSSKKLLLSDSGFYLCASGSGPETQYFGPGTRLLVL.

The chain employs TRBV19 and TRBJ1-1; D is unresolved. This CDR3 contains 13 residues. Germline CDR1 is LNHDA and CDR2 is SQIVND (reference sequence). V lost 6 bases to trimming and J lost 6 bases, with 14 bases between them. The CDR3 DNA follows: TGTGCCAGTAGGGTATCTAGCGGCTCTGAAGCTTTCTTT. Translated, it gives CASRVSSGSEAFF. Full variable domain (rest looked up from reference TRBV19 and TRBJ1-1): DGGITQSPKYLFRKEGQNVTLSCEQNLNHDAMYWYRQDPGQGLRLIYYSQIVNDFQKGDIAEGYSVSREKKESFPLTVTSAQKNPTAFYLCASRVSSGSEAFFGQGTRLTVV.

The chain employs TRBV2 and TRBJ2-1; TRBD2 matches 7 bases. Per the germline V gene, CDR1 is SNHLY and CDR2 is FYNNEI. This CDR3 has 13 residues. With 8 bases clipped from V and 6 bases from J, the junction kept 7 bases outside the gene matches. The CDR3 DNA follows: TGTGCCAGCGGGGGGGAGGGGATCAATGAGCAGTTCTTC. As protein: CASGGEGINEQFF.

The chain recombines TRBV6-5 with TRBJ1-4, with TRBD1 identical over 8 bases. The CDR3 loop spans 15 amino acids. Looked up from germline, CDR1 is MNHEY and CDR2 is SVGAGI. Trimming took 4 bases from V and 3 from J; bases not matched to a gene: 4. DNA for the CDR3: TGTGCCAGCAGTTGGACAGGGTCGGCTAATGAAAAACTGTTTTTT. It translates to CASSWTGSANEKLFF.

This chain joins TRBV5-1 and TRBJ2-3, with 10 bases aligning to TRBD1. The V gene end was trimmed by 4 bases and the J gene end by 5 bases; junction bases not matched to a gene: 10. Germline lookup yields CDR1 SGHRS and CDR2 YFSETQ. This CDR3 is built from 16 residues. CDR3 loop: CASSLVGQGRIDTQYF. CDR3 DNA: TGCGCCAGCAGCCTGGTGGGACAGGGGAGAATAGATACGCAGTATTTT.

This chain joins TRBV6-1 and TRBJ1-6; no definite D call. Germline values: CDR1 MNHNS, CDR2 SASEGT. CDR3 length: 18 residues. V dropped 1 base and J dropped 10 bases, with 23 bases sitting between them. The CDR3 DNA sequence: TGTGCCAGCAGTGAAGGTGTTAGGCCTCTCTTACTACAATCACCCCTCCACTTT. Translated, it gives CASSEGVRPLLLQSPLHF.

The gene calls are TRBV14 and TRBJ2-2, with a possible D match to TRBD2 (6 bases). There are 16 residues in the CDR3. CDR1 is SGHDN and CDR2 is FVKESK in the germline V gene. V lost 1 base to trimming and J lost 4 bases, with 13 bases between them. CDR3 in DNA: TGTGCCAGCAGCCAAGTCGGTCGGAGGGCCACCGGGGAGCTGTTTTTT. Its translation is CASSQVGRRATGELFF.

This clone occurred once. This chain's CDR3 is CAWSSKQGMDTIYF. The CDR3 coding sequence is TGTGCCTGGAGTTCTAAACAGGGAATGGACACCATATATTTT. This rearrangement joins TRBV30 to TRBJ1-3, with D possibly being TRBD1 (6 bases). This CDR3 has 14 amino acids. CDR1 and CDR2 from the germline V gene are GTSNPN and SVGIG (reference sequence). Trimming shortened V by 2 bases and J by 8 bases, and 16 bases separated the two germline ends.

J is TRBJ1-1 and V is TRBV16; tentative D call: TRBD1 (5 bases). This CDR3 spans 13 amino acids. Germline V gene lookup returns CDR1 KGHSY and CDR2 FQNENV. The germline V and J ends were trimmed by 7 bases and 5 bases, with 14 bases remaining between them. The CDR3 spells CASKSIRGTEAFF. DNA for the CDR3: TGTGCCAGCAAATCAATTCGGGGGACTGAAGCTTTCTTT.

The chain uses TRBV20-1 and TRBJ2-5; D remains unclear. Trimming removed 3 bases from V and 0 bases from J, with 2 bases in between. CDR3 length: 11 amino acids. Germline lookup yields CDR1 DFQATT and CDR2 SNEGSKA (reference sequence). The CDR3 loop reads CSASYQETQYF. DNA of the CDR3: TGCAGTGCTAGCTACCAAGAGACCCAGTACTTC.

This sequence joins TRBV2 and TRBJ2-1; D is perhaps TRBD1 (5 bases). Trimming removed 3 bases at V and 0 bases at J, with 12 bases between. The CDR3 spans 16 residues. Per germline, CDR1 SNHLY and CDR2 FYNNEI. The CDR3 region is CASSDPTRASYNEQFF. The CDR3 nucleotides read TGTGCCAGCAGTGACCCGACCAGGGCCTCCTACAATGAGCAGTTCTTC.

The chain links TRBV7-2 to TRBJ2-7; D possibly corresponds to TRBD1 (5 bases). The CDR3 length is 16 residues. V lost 3 bases to trimming and J lost 0 bases, with 15 bases between them. The germline gives CDR1 SGHTA, CDR2 FQGNSA. CDR3 residues: CASSFDSGSSSYEQYF. CDR3 sequence (DNA): TGTGCCAGCAGCTTCGACTCAGGGTCGAGCTCCTACGAGCAGTACTTC.

This clone was detected once. The V and J genes are TRBV7-9 and TRBJ1-4; D is unclear. Between the trimmed V and J ends, which lost 4 bases and 7 bases, there was a span of 16 bases. Per the germline V gene, CDR1 is SEHNR and CDR2 is FQNEAQ (reference sequence). CDR3 length: 15 amino acids. In DNA, the CDR3 is TGTGCCAGCAGCTCCGGCAGTAGGGCGGGTGAAAAACTGTTTTTT. This encodes CASSSGSRAGEKLFF. The whole variable domain, filled in from reference TRBV7-9 and TRBJ1-4, reads DTGVSQNPRHKITKRGQNVTFRCDPISEHNRLYWYRQTLGQGPEFLTYFQNEAQLEKSRLLSDRFSAERPKGSFSTLEIQRTEQGDSAMYLCASSSGSRAGEKLFFGSGTQLSVL.

V gene TRBV7-2 combines with J gene TRBJ2-1; TRBD2 might be the D (5 bases). Trimming took 4 bases from V and 6 from J, leaving 16 bases between them. The germline CDR1 and CDR2 sequences are SGHTA and FQGNSA. There are 15 residues in the CDR3. The CDR3: CASSSQRASGNEQFF. In DNA form, the CDR3 reads TGTGCCAGCAGCTCCCAGAGGGCGTCGGGCAATGAGCAGTTCTTC.

The rearrangement joins TRBV7-2 to TRBJ1-5; D may be TRBD1 (5 bases). V was cut by 0 bases and J by 3 bases, with 9 bases left in between. CDR3 size: 15 residues. Germline V gene lookup returns CDR1 SGHTA and CDR2 FQGNSA. CDR3 loop: CASSLAQGVNQPQHF. The CDR3 nucleotides read TGTGCCAGCAGCTTAGCGCAAGGGGTCAATCAGCCCCAGCATTTT.